This entry lists 9 T cell receptor beta chains sequenced from one sample in a study of T cell clones after liver transplantation (dated by TCRdb to between 2017 and 2020). The receptor library was made with the immunoSEQ multiplex PCR assay. TCRdb holds this immuneACCESS table with in-frame rearrangements only. Some clones are missing; in checked studies, unresolved V genes explain under half, and the rest has no known cause. In all, the sample holds 65,000 to 70,000 clones, and roughly 92% of those were seen once. The top ten hold 0.75% to 1% of the sample. The specimen was CD4+ T cells from blood, collected 25 months after liver transplant. The receptor set was obtained from a human patient who received a liver transplant. Post transplant, some T cells may arise from the graft donor.

This clone has just one count. CDR3 in amino acids: CASSLELAGGSAYEQYF. As DNA, the CDR3 is TGTGCCAGCAGCTTAGAACTAGCGGGAGGGTCCGCCTACGAGCAGTACTTC. V and J are TRBV5-5 and TRBJ2-7; TRBD2 matches 13 bases. The length of the CDR3 is 17 residues. Germline V gives CDR1 SGHKS, CDR2 YYEKEE (reference sequence). The junction had 7 bases not matched to a gene; V was cut back by 2 bases and J by 2 bases.

The chain couples TRBV27 to TRBJ1-1; unclear D gene. CDR1 MNHEY and CDR2 SMNVEV come from the germline V gene (reference sequence). The CDR3 sequence is 13 residues long. Trimming took off 6 bases at V and 1 base at J, with 9 bases between the two ends. The CDR3 is CASRPHRNTEAFF. The CDR3 coding sequence is TGTGCCAGCAGGCCCCACAGGAACACTGAAGCTTTCTTT.

This chain uses TRBV9 with TRBJ2-7; 10 bases fit TRBD1. CDR1 is SGDLS and CDR2 is YYNGEE in the germline V gene. The CDR3 extends over 18 amino acids. With 4 bases clipped from V and 0 bases from J, the junction kept 13 bases outside the gene matches. The CDR3 coding sequence is TGTGCCAGCAGCCCTTCCAGGACAGGGGGTCCGAGCTCCTACGAGCAGTACTTC. It translates to CASSPSRTGGPSSYEQYF.

The chain uses TRBV5-1 and TRBJ2-7; 8 bases are shared with TRBD1. The CDR3 is 15 amino acids. CDR1 is SGHRS, CDR2 YFSETQ, per germline. V was clipped by 0 bases and J by 3 bases; unmatched bases: 5. The CDR3 DNA reads TGCGCCAGCAGCTTGGAGGGTGGACAGGGCTACGAGCAGTACTTC. Translating gives CASSLEGGQGYEQYF.

This sequence joins TRBV7-6 and TRBJ1-1; perhaps TRBD1 as D (5 bases). CDR1 and CDR2 from the germline V gene are SGHVS and FNYEAQ. V gave up 1 base and J gave up 4 bases, with 10 bases separating them. The CDR3 contains 14 residues. CDR3 amino acids: CASSLVLGVTEAFF. The CDR3, as DNA: TGTGCCAGCAGCTTAGTTTTAGGGGTCACTGAAGCTTTCTTT.

V is TRBV5-1 and J is TRBJ2-3, with 7 bases identical to TRBD2. V trimming: 2 bases; J trimming: 2 bases; junction bases outside the gene matches: 2. Germline CDR1 is SGHRS and CDR2 is YFSETQ. The CDR3 extends over 14 amino acids. The CDR3 here is CASSFQRDTDTQYF. Written as DNA, the CDR3 is TGCGCCAGCAGCTTCCAGCGGGACACAGATACGCAGTATTTT.

CDR3: CASSTPGTSGRAGHEQYF. DNA for the CDR3: TGTGCCAGCAGCACCCCCGGGACTAGCGGGAGGGCTGGTCACGAGCAGTACTTC. The rearrangement joins TRBV21-1 to TRBJ2-7; TRBD2 is taken as the D call from the table, unchecked against the DNA. TRBV21-1 is labeled a pseudogene. The CDR3 is made up of 18 amino acids.

The chain carries TRBV28 and TRBJ2-7, with D maybe TRBD2 (5 bases). Germline-derived CDR1 and CDR2 are MDHEN and SYDVKM. V lost 2 bases and J 7 bases, leaving 9 bases between the germline ends. This CDR3 has 12 residues. The CDR3: CASSLLKREQYF. The CDR3 region has the DNA TGTGCCAGCAGTTTACTTAAGCGGGAGCAGTACTTC.

The chain is built from TRBV5-1 and TRBJ2-2; 9 nucleotides line up with TRBD1. Germline CDR1 is SGHRS and CDR2 is YFSETQ. V lost 2 bases and J lost 8; bases outside the gene matches: 4. This CDR3 comprises 14 residues. The CDR3 spells CASSFPGQGGELFF. In DNA, the CDR3 is TGCGCCAGCAGCTTTCCGGGACAGGGTGGGGAGCTGTTTTTT.